The 17 T cell receptor beta chains given below trace back to one sample, sequenced in a study of PD-L1 blockade in urothelial cancer. The time point is: peripheral blood 6 weeks after treatment start. Sequenced by immunoSEQ multiplex PCR; TCRdb stores in-frame clones only, minus some. The sample holds about 120,000 clones, around nine tenths seen once. This specimen was PBMCs, taken around atezolizumab (anti-PD-L1) treatment. These TCRs come from a man aged 55 to 70 with urothelial cancer.

This sequence joins TRBV28 and TRBJ1-5; possible D gene TRBD1, 6 bases. V was shortened by 10 bases and J by 3 bases, with 19 bases between the two germline ends. This CDR3 spans 15 amino acids. Per the germline V gene, CDR1 is MDHEN and CDR2 is SYDVKM. The CDR3 loop reads CATYPGDRSNQPQHF. The CDR3 DNA reads TGTGCCACCTACCCGGGCGACAGGTCCAATCAGCCCCAGCATTTT.

V gene TRBV2 combines with J gene TRBJ2-5; D is unresolved. The CDR3 contains 12 residues. Trimming removed 3 bases from V and 9 bases from J, with 11 bases in between. The germline gives CDR1 SNHLY, CDR2 FYNNEI. The DNA for the CDR3 is TGTGCCAGCAGTGAGGCCCTCGCTGCCCAGTACTTC. Its protein is CASSEALAAQYF.

V and J are TRBV18 and TRBJ1-6; TRBD1 aligns across 7 bases. The CDR3 contains 15 residues. Germline assignment: CDR1 KGHSH and CDR2 LQKENI. V was clipped by 6 bases and J by 4 bases; unmatched bases: 6. The CDR3 spells CASSLQGGYNSPLHF. CDR3 coding DNA: TGTGCCAGCTCCCTCCAGGGGGGTTATAATTCACCCCTCCACTTT. Supplemented by reference TRBV18 and TRBJ1-6, the full variable domain reads NAGVMQNPRHLVRRRGQEARLRCSPMKGHSHVYWYRQLPEEGLKFMVYLQKENIIDESGMPKERFSAEFPKEGPSILRIQQVVRGDSAAYFCASSLQGGYNSPLHFGNGTRLTVT.

CDR3 nucleotide sequence: TGTGCCAGCAGCGTAGAAACTTGGACAGATACGCAGTATTTT. This sequence encodes CASSVETWTDTQYF. The rearrangement joins TRBV9 to TRBJ2-3; unclear D gene. This CDR3 is 14 amino acids long. V shed 0 bases and J shed 3 bases, with 8 bases lying between them. Germline CDR1 reads SGDLS; CDR2 reads YYNGEE.

The count of this clone is one. The chain combines TRBV18 with TRBJ2-5, with TRBD2 identical over 13 bases. After removal of 3 bases from V and 1 base from J, the junction contained 2 bases not matched to a gene. Per germline, CDR1 KGHSH and CDR2 LQKENI. This CDR3 comprises 16 residues. The CDR3 loop reads CASSPTSGGFQETQYF. The DNA of the CDR3 is TGTGCCAGCTCACCGACTAGCGGGGGGTTCCAAGAGACCCAGTACTTC.

This clone was recorded only once. This rearrangement joins TRBV6-6 to TRBJ1-5; perhaps TRBD1 as D (6 bases). The germline V gene encodes CDR1 MNHNY and CDR2 SVGAGI (reference sequence). This CDR3 has 13 amino acids. Trimming removed 4 bases from V and 7 bases from J, with 11 bases in between. The CDR3 DNA reads TGTGCCAGCAGTTCAGGGGCTGGGCAGCCCCAGCATTTT. This gives the protein CASSSGAGQPQHF.

This clone was seen more than once but under ten times. The V gene is TRBV5-1, the J gene TRBJ2-2; TRBD2 agrees at 12 bases. The J segment lost 3 bases and the V segment lost 7 bases, leaving 7 bases of the junction unmatched. This CDR3 is 16 amino acids long. The germline gives CDR1 SGHRS, CDR2 YFSETQ. CDR3 DNA sequence: TGCGCCAGCGATACCGGGACTAGCGGGTACACCGGGGAGCTGTTTTTT. Translated: CASDTGTSGYTGELFF.

This rearrangement joins TRBV5-6 to TRBJ2-7, with 7 bases matching TRBD1. Germline CDR1 SGHDT, CDR2 YYEEEE. Unmatched junction bases numbered 15, after V lost 6 bases and J lost 3 bases. The CDR3 extends over 16 amino acids. The CDR3 region is CASTQGGGRGYYEQYF. CDR3 DNA sequence: TGTGCCAGCACCCAAGGTGGGGGCAGGGGGTACTACGAGCAGTACTTC.

This chain joins TRBV7-3 and TRBJ1-4; D possibly corresponds to TRBD1 (6 bases). The germline V gene has CDR1 SGHTA and CDR2 FQGTGA. Trimming pared 2 bases from V and 7 bases from J, leaving 8 bases between. This CDR3 comprises 13 residues. CDR3 in amino acids: CASSLRGGEKLFF. The CDR3 DNA reads as TGTGCCAGCAGCTTACGAGGGGGTGAAAAACTGTTTTTT.

This rearrangement joins TRBV27 to TRBJ1-6; D gene uncertain. The germline V gene has CDR1 MNHEY and CDR2 SMNVEV (reference sequence). CDR3 length: 14 residues. Trimming left V 0 bases short and J 14 bases short, with 14 bases between. The CDR3 nucleotides are TGTGCCAGCAGTTTATCGCTGGAGGCGTTAACCCTCCACTTT. Translation: CASSLSLEALTLHF.

V gene TRBV9 combines with J gene TRBJ2-1; the match to TRBD2 covers 10 bases. V dropped 1 base and J dropped 4; count of bases not matched to a gene: 2. The length of the CDR3 is 15 residues. Germline V gene lookup returns CDR1 SGDLS and CDR2 YYNGEE. The chain's CDR3 is CASSVTSGAYNEQFF. In DNA, the CDR3 is TGTGCCAGCAGCGTAACTAGCGGGGCTTACAATGAGCAGTTCTTC.

The chain is built from TRBV5-1 and TRBJ2-2; tentatively, D is TRBD1 (6 bases). The CDR3 spans 15 residues. The V end was cut by 7 bases, the J end by 0 bases, with 13 bases between. From germline, CDR1 is SGHRS and CDR2 YFSETQ. The CDR3 bases are TGCGCCAGCTGTCAGGACAGCGCGAACACCGGGGAGCTGTTTTTT. It translates to CASCQDSANTGELFF. Supplemented by reference TRBV5-1 and TRBJ2-2, the full variable domain reads KAGVTQTPRYLIKTRGQQVTLSCSPISGHRSVSWYQQTPGQGLQFLFEYFSETQRNKGNFPGRFSGRQFSNSRSEMNVSTLELGDSALYLCASCQDSANTGELFFGEGSRLTVL.

CDR3 sequence reads: CASSTSGKELFF. As DNA, the CDR3 is TGTGCCAGTAGTACGTCAGGGAAAGAACTGTTTTTT. V gene TRBV19 combines with J gene TRBJ1-4; perhaps TRBD1 as D (5 bases). The CDR3 covers 12 residues. Between the trimmed V and J ends, which lost 4 bases and 12 bases, there was a span of 12 bases. Germline V lookup: CDR1 LNHDA, CDR2 SQIVND (reference sequence).

The chain is built from TRBV5-1 and TRBJ2-2; a weak D match, TRBD2 (6 bases). CDR1 SGHRS and CDR2 YFSETQ come from the germline V gene. CDR3 size: 14 residues. V was shortened by 1 base and J by 5 bases, with 9 bases between the two germline ends. This chain's CDR3 is CASSLNRGTGELFF. The DNA of the CDR3 is TGCGCCAGCAGCTTGAACCGGGGGACCGGGGAGCTGTTTTTT.

Only one count was recorded for this clone. This chain connects TRBV28 to TRBJ1-5, with D uncertain. V lost 8 bases, J lost 0 bases, and 8 bases lay in between. The CDR3 covers 13 residues. From germline, CDR1 is MDHEN and CDR2 SYDVKM. As DNA, the CDR3 is TGTGCCAGCTCGGTTTATAGCAATCAGCCCCAGCATTTT. Translation: CASSVYSNQPQHF.

The chain joins TRBV11-3 to TRBJ1-2, with a possible D match to TRBD1 (6 bases). The germline V gene encodes CDR1 SGHNT and CDR2 YENEEA. V gave up 3 bases and J gave up 8 bases, with 16 bases separating them. The CDR3 consists of 14 residues. The DNA of the CDR3 is TGTGCCAGCAGCTTCGGACAGCCTAAAGAGGGCTACACCTTC. It encodes CASSFGQPKEGYTF.

This chain links TRBV5-1 with TRBJ2-3, with TRBD2 as a possible D gene (6 bases). This CDR3 has 17 amino acids. CDR1 SGHRS and CDR2 YFSETQ come from the germline V gene. Trimming took off 1 base at V and 4 bases at J, with 19 bases between the two ends. The CDR3 loop reads CASSLRPRGDQPDTQYF. The DNA of the CDR3 is TGCGCCAGCAGCTTGCGGCCCCGCGGGGACCAACCAGATACGCAGTATTTT.